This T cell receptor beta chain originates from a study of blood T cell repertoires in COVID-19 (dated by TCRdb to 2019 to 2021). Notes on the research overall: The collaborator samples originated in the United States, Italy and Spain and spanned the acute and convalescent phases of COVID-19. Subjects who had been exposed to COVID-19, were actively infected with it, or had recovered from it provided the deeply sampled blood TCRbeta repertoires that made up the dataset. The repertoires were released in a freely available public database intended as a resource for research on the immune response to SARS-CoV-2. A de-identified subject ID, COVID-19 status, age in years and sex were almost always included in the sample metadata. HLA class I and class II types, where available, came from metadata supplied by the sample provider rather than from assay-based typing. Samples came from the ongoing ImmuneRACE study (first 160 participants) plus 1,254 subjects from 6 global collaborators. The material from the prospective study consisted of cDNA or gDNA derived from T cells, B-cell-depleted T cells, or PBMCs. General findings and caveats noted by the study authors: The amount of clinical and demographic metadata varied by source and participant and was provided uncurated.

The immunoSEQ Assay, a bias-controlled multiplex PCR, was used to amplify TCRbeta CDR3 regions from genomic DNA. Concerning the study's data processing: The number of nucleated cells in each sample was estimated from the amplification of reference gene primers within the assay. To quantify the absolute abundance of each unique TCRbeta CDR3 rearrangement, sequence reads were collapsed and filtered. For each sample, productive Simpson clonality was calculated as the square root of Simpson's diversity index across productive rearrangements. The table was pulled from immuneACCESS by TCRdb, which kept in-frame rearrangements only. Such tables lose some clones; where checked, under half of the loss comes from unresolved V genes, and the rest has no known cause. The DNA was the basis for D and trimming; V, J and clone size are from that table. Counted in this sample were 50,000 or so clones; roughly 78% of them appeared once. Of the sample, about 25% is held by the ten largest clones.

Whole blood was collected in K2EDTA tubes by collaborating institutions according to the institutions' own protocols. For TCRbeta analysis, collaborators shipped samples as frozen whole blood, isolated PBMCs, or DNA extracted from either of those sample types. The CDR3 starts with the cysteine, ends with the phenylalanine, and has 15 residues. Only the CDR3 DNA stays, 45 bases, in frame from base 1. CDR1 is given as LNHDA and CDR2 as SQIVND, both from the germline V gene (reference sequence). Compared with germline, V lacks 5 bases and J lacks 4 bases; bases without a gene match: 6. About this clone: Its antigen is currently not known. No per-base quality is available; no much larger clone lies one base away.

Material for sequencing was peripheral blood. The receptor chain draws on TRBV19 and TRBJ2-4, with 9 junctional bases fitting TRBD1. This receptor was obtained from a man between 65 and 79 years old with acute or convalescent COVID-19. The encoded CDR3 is CASSEQGAEKNIQYF. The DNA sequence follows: TGTGCCAGTAGTGAACAGGGGGCGGAGAAAAACATTCAGTACTTC.